The 20 T cell receptor beta chains below were found in one sample sequenced in a study of T cell responses to AZD1222 COVID-19 vaccine. Repertoires were generated with immunoSEQ multiplex PCR, while TCRdb's copy carries only in-frame clones and drops some. The sample lists roughly 80,000 clones; roughly 88% were seen once. The sequences come from peripheral blood, collected on day 0 of MenACWY control vaccination. The receptors originated from an adult in good health.

The chain couples TRBV3-1 (or the pseudogene TRBV3-2) to TRBJ2-7, with TRBD1 identical over 8 bases. J lost 5 bases, V lost 6 bases, and 6 bases had no gene match. Looked up from germline, CDR1 is LGHDT and CDR2 is YNNKEL (reference sequence). CDR3 length: 13 amino acids. The CDR3 loop is CASRSQGAHEQYF. The CDR3 nucleotides are TGTGCCAGCAGAAGCCAGGGGGCCCACGAGCAGTACTTC.

The CDR3, as DNA: TGTGCCAGCAGCCCCAACCAGGGGGCCTACGGCTACACCTTC. Translated: CASSPNQGAYGYTF. The V and J genes are TRBV7-2 and TRBJ1-2, with 8 positions matching TRBD1. The germline V gene has CDR1 SGHTA and CDR2 FQGNSA. The CDR3 contains 14 residues. The junction had 10 bases not matched to a gene; V was cut back by 5 bases and J by 8 bases.

V is TRBV25-1 and J is TRBJ1-1; D gene ambiguous. Per germline, CDR1 MGHDK and CDR2 SYGVNS. CDR3 size: 14 residues. Trimming shortened V by 3 bases and J by 4 bases, and 12 bases separated the two germline ends. The DNA of the CDR3 is TGTGCCAGCAGTGATTCCGGGGTCCCCACTGAAGCTTTCTTT. Its protein is CASSDSGVPTEAFF.

The CDR3 DNA reads TGTGCCAGCAGCTTACAACAGGGGGCCGATCAGCCCCAGCATTTT. Translation gives CASSLQQGADQPQHF. The J gene is TRBJ1-5, the V gene TRBV7-2, with 9 bases lining up with TRBD1. This CDR3 spans 15 amino acids. Trimming cost V 2 bases and J 5 bases; bases outside gene matches: 4. Germline CDR1 reads SGHTA; CDR2 reads FQGNSA.

This chain links TRBV10-3 with TRBJ2-2; 7 nucleotides agree with TRBD1. Trimming took 7 bases from V and 6 from J; bases not matched to a gene: 8. The CDR3 extends over 14 amino acids. CDR1 and CDR2 (germline): ENHRY, SYGVKD. The CDR3 nucleotides are TGTGCCATCAAAGGGACAGTAACAGCCGGGGAGCTGTTTTTT. This encodes CAIKGTVTAGELFF.

This chain connects TRBV7-2 to TRBJ2-7; D is unresolved. Germline V gene data show CDR1 as SGHTA and CDR2 as FQGNSA. V lost 0 bases and J 4 bases, leaving 7 bases between the germline ends. CDR3 length: 13 residues. The CDR3 region has the DNA TGTGCCAGCAGCTTAGCGCTACAGTACGAGCAGTACTTC. It is translated as CASSLALQYEQYF.

This clone was counted a single time. The V gene is TRBV18, the J gene TRBJ1-1; D gene ambiguous. Germline CDR1 and CDR2: KGHSH and LQKENI. There are 14 residues in the CDR3. Trimming stripped 6 bases from V and 4 bases from J, with 15 bases between. The CDR3 DNA follows: TGTGCCAGCTCGCCCGGGGTCCAGGTCACTGAAGCTTTCTTT. Protein product: CASSPGVQVTEAFF.

This sequence joins TRBV25-1 and TRBJ2-7, with TRBD1 as a possible D gene (5 bases). V was shortened by 5 bases and J by 3 bases, with 11 bases between the two germline ends. The CDR3 consists of 13 residues. The germline CDR1 and CDR2 sequences are MGHDK and SYGVNS. The CDR3 sequence is CASSSRAYYEQYF. As DNA, the CDR3 is TGTGCCAGCAGTTCCAGGGCATACTACGAGCAGTACTTC.

The CDR3 bases are TGTGCCAGCAGCAAGGGACAGGGAAATTCTAACTATGGCTACACCTTC. Translated: CASSKGQGNSNYGYTF. The chain recombines TRBV6-2 or TRBV6-3 with TRBJ1-2; 9 bases match TRBD1. CDR3 length equals 16 residues. CDR1 and CDR2 from the germline V gene are MNHEY and SVGEGT. The V segment lost 6 bases and the J segment 0 bases; nucleotides outside the gene matches: 8.

The rearrangement links TRBV12-3 or TRBV12-4 to TRBJ2-7; D gene uncertain. This CDR3 region has 12 residues. V was shortened by 4 bases and J by 3 bases, with 7 bases between the two germline ends. This CDR3 is CASSYVDYEQYF. The CDR3 DNA is TGTGCCAGCAGTTACGTCGACTACGAGCAGTACTTC.

Only a few counts were recorded for this clone. V is TRBV7-9 and J is TRBJ2-5; 16 bases agree with TRBD2. The CDR3 runs to 16 residues. Germline CDR1 SEHNR, CDR2 FQNEAQ (reference sequence). J gave up 5 bases and V 4 bases, and 4 bases lay outside the gene matches. The CDR3 DNA sequence: TGTGCCAGCAGCTCGGGACTAGCGGGAGGGCCGGAGACCCAGTACTTC. Its translation is CASSSGLAGGPETQYF. Full variable domain (remainder filled in from reference TRBV7-9 and TRBJ2-5): DTGVSQNPRHKITKRGQNVTFRCDPISEHNRLYWYRQTLGQGPEFLTYFQNEAQLEKSRLLSDRFSAERPKGSFSTLEIQRTEQGDSAMYLCASSSGLAGGPETQYFGPGTRLLVL.

For the CDR3, the DNA is TGCAGTGCTACTGAGGGAGGGCCAAACGAGCAGTACTTC. Protein product: CSATEGGPNEQYF. The rearrangement joins TRBV20-1 to TRBJ2-7; TRBD2 matches 7 bases. Germline V gene lookup returns CDR1 DFQATT and CDR2 SNEGSKA (reference sequence). Trimming removed 4 bases from V and 5 bases from J; junction bases left unmatched: 8. There are 13 residues in the CDR3.

The chain joins TRBV19 to TRBJ2-3; possibly TRBD2 for D (5 bases). The CDR3 is made up of 15 amino acids. Trimming took off 7 bases at V and 1 base at J, with 15 bases between the two ends. From germline, CDR1 is LNHDA and CDR2 SQIVND (reference sequence). CDR3 in DNA: TGTGCCAGTACCAATGAGAGGGCCGGCACAGATACGCAGTATTTT. Protein product: CASTNERAGTDTQYF.

The rearrangement links TRBV30 to TRBJ1-2; 9 nucleotides match TRBD1. Per germline, CDR1 GTSNPN and CDR2 SVGIG (reference sequence). V gave up 4 bases and J gave up 10 bases; unmatched junction bases: 7. The CDR3 length is 12 residues. The CDR3 loop is CAWTGDRDYYTF. The CDR3 DNA reads as TGTGCCTGGACCGGGGACAGGGACTACTACACCTTC.

The genes are TRBV5-6 and TRBJ1-6, with D tentatively TRBD1 (6 bases). CDR3 length equals 13 residues. Germline assignment: CDR1 SGHDT and CDR2 YYEEEE. Between the trimmed V and J ends, which lost 2 bases and 10 bases, there was a span of 10 bases. CDR3 DNA sequence: TGTGCCAGCAGCTTATACAGGGAATCACCCCTCCACTTT. Translated, it gives CASSLYRESPLHF.

J is TRBJ1-2 and V is TRBV28, with 9 bases matching TRBD1. J gave up 7 bases and V 8 bases, and 20 bases lay outside the gene matches. The germline V gene has CDR1 MDHEN and CDR2 SYDVKM. The length of the CDR3 is 17 residues. The CDR3 sequence: CASQDRTGVFSFGGYTF. The DNA of the CDR3 is TGTGCCAGCCAGGACAGGACAGGGGTTTTTTCATTTGGTGGCTACACCTTC.

V is TRBV25-1 and J is TRBJ1-3; 7 bases are shared with TRBD1. Trimming at V came to 4 bases and at J to 6 bases, leaving 12 bases not matched to a gene. In germline, CDR1 is MGHDK, CDR2 SYGVNS. The CDR3 consists of 16 residues. The CDR3 sequence is CASSVPPGGIVNTIYF. In nucleotides, the CDR3 is TGTGCCAGCAGTGTACCTCCAGGGGGAATAGTAAACACCATATATTTT.

V usage is TRBV27 and J usage is TRBJ2-1; TRBD2 aligns across 9 bases. The CDR3 totals 13 residues. The germline V gene encodes CDR1 MNHEY and CDR2 SMNVEV (reference sequence). V trimming: 11 bases; J trimming: 6 bases; junction bases outside the gene matches: 8. The CDR3 sequence is CASALAGFNEQFF. The CDR3 DNA reads TGTGCCTCAGCCCTAGCGGGGTTCAATGAGCAGTTCTTC.

This rearrangement joins TRBV6-5 to TRBJ1-1; perhaps TRBD1 as D (5 bases). This CDR3 is 13 amino acids long. The V gene lost 6 bases and the J gene lost 6 bases, with 14 bases spanning the gap. The germline gives CDR1 MNHEY, CDR2 SVGAGI. The CDR3 nucleotides are TGTGCCAGCAGCATCCGGGGGTACGCTGAAGCTTTCTTT. Translation: CASSIRGYAEAFF.

The chain couples TRBV14 to TRBJ2-1, with D unresolved. Germline-derived CDR1 and CDR2 are SGHDN and FVKESK. The CDR3 loop spans 12 amino acids. V lost 1 base, J lost 10 bases, and 8 bases lay in between. CDR3 region: CASSQGYGEQFF. The DNA for the CDR3 is TGTGCCAGCAGCCAAGGGTACGGGGAGCAGTTCTTC.